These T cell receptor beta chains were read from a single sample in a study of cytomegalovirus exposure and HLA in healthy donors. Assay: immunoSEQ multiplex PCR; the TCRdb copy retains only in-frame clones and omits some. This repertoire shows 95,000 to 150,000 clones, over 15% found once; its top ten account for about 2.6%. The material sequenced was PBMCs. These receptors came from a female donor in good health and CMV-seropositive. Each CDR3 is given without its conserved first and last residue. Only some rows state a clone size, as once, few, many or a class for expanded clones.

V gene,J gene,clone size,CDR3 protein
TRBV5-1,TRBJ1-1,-,ASSSGHRLNTEAF
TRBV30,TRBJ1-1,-,AWSPLRGSLDTEAF
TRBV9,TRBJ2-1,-,ASSVGGDSNNEQF
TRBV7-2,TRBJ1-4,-,ASSYTIRGINEKLF
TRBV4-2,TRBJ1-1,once,ASSPEALSDTEAF
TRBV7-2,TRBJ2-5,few,ASSPNWGGYETQY
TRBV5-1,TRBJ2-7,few,ASSLAAGAVYEQY
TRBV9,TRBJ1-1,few,ASSGGQGLNTEAF
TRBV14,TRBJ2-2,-,ASGGQGETGELF
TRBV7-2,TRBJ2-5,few,ASTTGTSRQETQY